This T cell receptor beta chain was recovered during a study of cytomegalovirus exposure and HLA in healthy donors. Turning to this clone: The target antigen is unknown.

With 4 bases clipped from V and 5 bases from J, the junction kept 8 bases outside the gene matches. The CDR3 is 16 residues long. Germline assignment: CDR1 SGHRS and CDR2 YFSETQ. Assay used: immunoSEQ multiplex PCR; TCRdb lists only in-frame clones, some missing. The sample lists around 60,000 clones, less than 96% occurring once. Study conclusions and caveats: It was reportedly the case that the classifier diagnosed cytomegalovirus status with high specificity and sensitivity.

This TCR was sampled from a woman aged 18-30 years in good health and CMV-seronegative. The chain carries TRBV5-1 and TRBJ2-1; 11 nucleotides align to TRBD2. The specimen was PBMCs. The CDR3 nucleotides read TGCGCCAGCAGCCAACGTAGCGGGGGGGCCGACAATGAGCAGTTCTTC. Its protein product is CASSQRSGGADNEQFF.